Listed here is a single TCR beta chain. Its antigen remains unknown. Produced via immunoSEQ multiplex PCR; TCRdb's table is partial and in-frame only. This sample carries about 2.4 million clones, approximately 94% of them seen once, and the ten largest clones take under 0.15%. The data originate from a study of shared clonotypes between healthy human individuals. Study findings and constraints: Sampling involved blood alone; tissue repertoires likely differ.

V was clipped by 4 bases and J by 6 bases, with 13 bases between them. The CDR3 runs 14 residues. Per the germline V gene, CDR1 is LNHDA and CDR2 is SQIVND (reference sequence). The specimen was naive CD4+ T cells sorted from blood. Subset here: CD45RA+ positively selected. This receptor was obtained from a man aged 18 to 30 in good health. V and J are TRBV19 and TRBJ1-5; D is possibly TRBD1 (5 bases). The CDR3: CASSRDGWGQPQHF. The CDR3, as DNA: TGTGCCAGTAGTAGGGACGGATGGGGTCAGCCCCAGCATTTT.